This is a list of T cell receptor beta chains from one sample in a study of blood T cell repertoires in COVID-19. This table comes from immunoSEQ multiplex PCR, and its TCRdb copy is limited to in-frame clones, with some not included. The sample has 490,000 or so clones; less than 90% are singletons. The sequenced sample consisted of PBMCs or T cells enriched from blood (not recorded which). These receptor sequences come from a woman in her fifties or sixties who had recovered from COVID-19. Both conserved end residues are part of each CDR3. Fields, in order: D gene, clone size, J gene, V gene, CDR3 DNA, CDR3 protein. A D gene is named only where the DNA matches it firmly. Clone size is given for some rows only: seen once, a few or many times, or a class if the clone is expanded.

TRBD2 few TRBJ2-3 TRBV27 TGTGCCAGCAGGTCTAGCGGGGTTGTGGCAGATACGCAGTATTTT CASRSSGVVADTQYF
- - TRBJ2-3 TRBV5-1 TGCGCCAGCAGCTTGGGGTTACAGGGTCCAGATACGCAGTATTTT CASSLGLQGPDTQYF
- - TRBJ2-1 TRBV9 TGTGCCAGCAGCGGTGCTCGTGACTTCAATGAGCAGTTCTTC CASSGARDFNEQFF
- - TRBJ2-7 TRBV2 TGTGCCAGCAGTGATTTAGGCCATAGGGGGACCGATATGGAGCAGTACTTC CASSDLGHRGTDMEQYF
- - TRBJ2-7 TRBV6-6 TGTGCCAGCAGTAGGGGGGACAGTCTTTCCTACGAGCAGTACTTC CASSRGDSLSYEQYF
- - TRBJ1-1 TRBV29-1 TGCAGCGTTGTAGTCACTGAAGCTTTCTTT CSVVVTEAFF
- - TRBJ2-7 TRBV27 TGTGCCAGCAGTTCCGTGGGGGGGCCCCTCTACGAGCAGTACTTC CASSSVGGPLYEQYF
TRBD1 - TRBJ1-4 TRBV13 TGTGCCAGCAGCTCGGGGTCAGGGGGCTGGGAAAAACTGTTTTTT CASSSGSGGWEKLFF
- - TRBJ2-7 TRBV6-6 TGTGCCAGCAGTTACTTCTCCAGGGAATTCTACGAGCAGTACTTC CASSYFSREFYEQYF
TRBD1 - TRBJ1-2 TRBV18 TGTGCCAGCTCACCGACGGGGGACAGGAACTATGGCTACACCTTC CASSPTGDRNYGYTF
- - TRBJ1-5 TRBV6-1 TGTGCCAGCAGTGAGACGGGAGAAAGGCATTTT CASSETGERHF
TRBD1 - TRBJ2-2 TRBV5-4 TGTGCCAGCAGCGTGGACAGGACGAACACCGGGGAGCTGTTTTTT CASSVDRTNTGELFF